The TCR beta chain under discussion was sequenced for a study of blood T cell repertoires in COVID-19. In the study overall: Italy, Spain and the United States were the sources of the convalescent and acute COVID-19 samples. T cells, B-cell-depleted T cells, or PBMCs supplied cDNA or gDNA.

CDR1 and CDR2 from the germline V gene are LGHDT and YNNKEL (reference sequence). V trimming: 4 bases; J trimming: 7 bases; junction bases outside the gene matches: 7. CDR3 length: 14 residues. The protocol was immunoSEQ multiplex PCR, while the TCRdb copy is restricted to in-frame clones and leaves out a portion. The top ten clones hold about 0.95% of a sample with about 200,000 clones, around four fifths of them seen once. Seattle-derived patients entered the study during active infection and were followed longitudinally. A note on this clone: Within the sample, other DNA sequences also encode this same CDR3.

This chain joins TRBV3-1 (or the pseudogene TRBV3-2) and TRBJ1-5; 7 bases are a match to TRBD1. Specimen: peripheral blood. This clonotype was sampled from a man between 60 and 75 years old with COVID-19, enrolled during active disease. The CDR3 DNA reads TGTGCCAGCAGCCGGAGACAGGGCGGCCAGCCCCAGCATTTT. As protein: CASSRRQGGQPQHF.